The subject of this entry is one T cell receptor (beta chain). The CDR3 is 13 residues long. V lost 6 bases and J 3 bases, leaving 11 bases between the germline ends. In germline, CDR1 is SNHLY, CDR2 FYNNEI. The sample belongs to a study of shared clonotypes between healthy human individuals. At the deep level, the assay was run. About 30,000 T cell genomes (around 0.2 ug DNA) went into each sorted-subset replicate. Assay: immunoSEQ multiplex PCR; the TCRdb copy retains only in-frame clones and omits some. Found here are 2 million to 2.5 million clones, 85% to 95% of them singletons; the top ten hold 0.3% to 0.45%.

Sequencing was done on a sample of naive CD4+ T cells from PBMCs. Subset described: CD45RA+ positively selected. The sequence came from a man younger than 35 in good health. Some clones in this sample may be carry-over from other donors' samples. The chain links TRBV2 to TRBJ1-2; D not resolved. The CDR3 DNA sequence: TGTGCCAGCAGACAGCAGGTGGACTATGGCTACACCTTC. Translation gives CASRQQVDYGYTF.